This TCR beta chain was identified during a study of blood T cell repertoires in COVID-19. Study in general: Both acute and convalescent COVID-19 samples were obtained from the United States, Italy and Spain.

TCRdb's table, derived via immunoSEQ multiplex PCR, lists solely in-frame clones and lacks some. The sample has some 290,000 clones; over 85% are singletons. V shed 0 bases and J shed 5 bases, with 13 bases lying between them. CDR3 size: 15 residues. Germline lookup yields CDR1 MNHEY and CDR2 SVGAGI. All recovered Cohort 3 donors got two negative PCRs, got clearance, or saw symptom resolution. The sequenced material came from PBMCs or T cells enriched from blood (not recorded which). The rearrangement joins TRBV6-5 to TRBJ1-2; possibly TRBD1 for D (5 bases). This clonotype was sampled from a woman in her twenties or thirties who had recovered from COVID-19. CDR3 nucleotides: TGTGCCAGCAGTTACTCAAGACAGCAAGCGTATGGCTACACCTTC. Its translation is CASSYSRQQAYGYTF.